Following are 10 T cell receptor beta chains from one sample sequenced in a study of regulatory and conventional T cells in RAG deficiency (dated by TCRdb to about 2017). Library prep was done by the immunoSEQ multiplex PCR assay. Here the immuneACCESS table is served through TCRdb, limited to in-frame sequences with V and J called. Missing clones are a known gap in these copies; in checked studies unresolved V genes cover under half, and the rest lacks a known reason. For this sample there are around 25,000 clones; around 97% appear just once. Jointly, the top ten make up 1% to 1.5% of the sample. Before genomic DNA extraction, conventional CD4+ T cells were purified from blood as CD25-low CD127-high cells. The sample was also linked to a second study, of regulatory T cells. Per that second paper: For the multiplex PCR, 52 forward TRBV primers and 13 reverse TRBJ primers were used, and amplification bias was corrected with both assay-based and computational methods.

The sequencing sample was made of CD25- CD4+ T cells sorted from blood. These receptors were obtained from a human donor in good health.

This chain connects TRBV30 to TRBJ2-7, with TRBD1 as a possible D gene (6 bases). V shed 5 bases and J shed 5 bases, with 13 bases lying between them. The CDR3 contains 12 residues. Germline V gene lookup returns CDR1 GTSNPN and CDR2 SVGIG (reference sequence). This CDR3 is CAWSHRVDEQYF. CDR3 nucleotides: TGTGCCTGGTCTCACAGGGTCGACGAGCAGTACTTC.

The CDR3, as DNA: TGTGCCAGCAGCTTAGCCCCCACAGGGGGCGCCTACAATGAGCAGTTCTTC. Protein: CASSLAPTGGAYNEQFF. V is TRBV7-9 and J is TRBJ2-1, with 9 bases matching TRBD1. Germline V gives CDR1 SEHNR, CDR2 FQNEAQ (reference sequence). The V and J ends lost 0 bases and 2 bases, in that order; junction bases with no gene match: 5. CDR3 length: 17 amino acids.

In this sample, this clone turned up once. The rearrangement links TRBV6-1 to TRBJ2-2, with 9 bases lining up with TRBD1. Germline loops: CDR1 MNHNS, CDR2 SASEGT. The CDR3 consists of 15 residues. V lost 6 bases, J lost 4 bases, and 6 bases stayed unmatched. As DNA, the CDR3 is TGTGCCAGCAGGACAGGGGGATTGGCCACCGGGGAGCTGTTTTTT. Its translation: CASRTGGLATGELFF.

This chain joins TRBV19 and TRBJ2-2, with TRBD1 identical over 7 bases. This CDR3 spans 13 amino acids. The trim removed 6 bases at V and 6 bases at J, leaving 4 bases unmatched. Germline V lookup: CDR1 LNHDA, CDR2 SQIVND (reference sequence). CDR3 protein: CASRNQGAGELFF. CDR3 nucleotides: TGTGCCAGTAGAAATCAGGGGGCCGGGGAGCTGTTTTTT.

The rearrangement joins TRBV30 to TRBJ2-1; 15 bases are shared with TRBD2. J lost 7 bases, V lost 2 bases, and 18 bases had no gene match. The CDR3 extends over 20 amino acids. Germline CDR1 and CDR2: GTSNPN and SVGIG (reference sequence). The DNA of the CDR3 is TGTGCCTGGAGTAGATCCCGGACTAGCGGGGGGGCGGGGAGTAGGAATGAGCAGTTCTTC. Translating gives CAWSRSRTSGGAGSRNEQFF.

V usage is TRBV7-3 and J usage is TRBJ2-1; no reliable D call. Germline CDR1 and CDR2: SGHTA and FQGTGA. Trimming removed 1 base from V and 8 bases from J, with 9 bases in between. There are 13 residues in the CDR3. The CDR3 coding sequence is TGTGCCAGCAGCTTAAAACAAAACCATGAGCAGTTCTTC. The encoded protein is CASSLKQNHEQFF.

This chain connects TRBV5-5 to TRBJ1-1; no clear D. Per the germline V gene, CDR1 is SGHKS and CDR2 is YYEKEE (reference sequence). This CDR3 has 14 amino acids. V gave up 4 bases and J gave up 0 bases, with 10 bases separating them. This CDR3 is CASSPQFVNTEAFF. The CDR3 nucleotides are TGTGCCAGCAGCCCACAGTTCGTGAACACTGAAGCTTTCTTT.

The chain combines TRBV19 with TRBJ1-4; 9 bases are a match to TRBD1. Germline V gives CDR1 LNHDA, CDR2 SQIVND (reference sequence). Trimming took 4 bases from V and 8 from J; bases not matched to a gene: 8. The length of the CDR3 is 15 residues. CDR3 DNA sequence: TGTGCCAGTAGTACGCCGGGACAGGGTGGAGAAAAACTGTTTTTT. Translated: CASSTPGQGGEKLFF.

V is TRBV14 and J is TRBJ1-1; maybe TRBD1 (6 bases). Germline CDR1 SGHDN, CDR2 FVKESK. This CDR3 has 13 amino acids. V was shortened by 4 bases and J by 6 bases, with 12 bases between the two germline ends. The DNA of the CDR3 is TGTGCCAGCAGCCGTTTCAGGGGCGCTGAAGCTTTCTTT. Protein: CASSRFRGAEAFF. Full variable domain (outside the CDR3, taken from reference TRBV14 and TRBJ1-1): EAGVTQFPSHSVIEKGQTVTLRCDPISGHDNLYWYRRVMGKEIKFLLHFVKESKQDESGMPNNRFLAERTGGTYSTLKVQPAELEDSGVYFCASSRFRGAEAFFGQGTRLTVV.

The chain couples TRBV6-5 to TRBJ2-3, with TRBD1 matching over 9 bases. CDR1 is MNHEY, CDR2 SVGAGI, per germline. J gave up 4 bases and V 6 bases, and 8 bases lay outside the gene matches. The CDR3 has 15 residues. CDR3 region: CASRTGQGGPDTQYF. The CDR3 DNA follows: TGTGCCAGCAGGACGGGACAGGGAGGCCCAGATACGCAGTATTTT.